The clone carrying this TCR beta chain was found a few times. The entry originates in a study of blood T cell repertoires in COVID-19. The overall study: From the United States, Italy and Spain came samples of acute and convalescent COVID-19. Sources were T cells, B-cell-depleted T cells, or PBMCs; the material itself was cDNA or gDNA.

The CDR3 sequence is 15 residues long. CDR1 is MDHEN, CDR2 SYDVKM, per germline. V lost 3 bases and J lost 0, with 6 bases in between. Per the original data handling: Counts of nucleated cells, estimated from reference gene primer amplification, were obtained. Assay used: immunoSEQ multiplex PCR; TCRdb lists only in-frame clones, some missing. The V and J calls and clone size are taken from that table; D and trimming were inferred from the DNA. The sample holds a few hundred thousand clones, roughly 90% seen once. The chain links TRBV28 to TRBJ2-6, with TRBD1 as a possible D gene (5 bases). The receptor was isolated from a woman aged 25 to 39 with active or convalescent COVID-19. Material for sequencing was peripheral blood. The CDR3 is CASSFQGSGANVLTF. The CDR3 DNA reads as TGTGCCAGCAGTTTTCAGGGCTCTGGGGCCAACGTCCTGACTTTC. The entire variable domain, with the rest obtained from reference TRBV28 and TRBJ2-6, is as follows: DVKVTQSSRYLVKRTGEKVFLECVQDMDHENMFWYRQDPGLGLRLIYFSYDVKMKEKGDIPEGYSVSREKKERFSLILESASTNQTSMYLCASSFQGSGANVLTFGAGSRLTVL.